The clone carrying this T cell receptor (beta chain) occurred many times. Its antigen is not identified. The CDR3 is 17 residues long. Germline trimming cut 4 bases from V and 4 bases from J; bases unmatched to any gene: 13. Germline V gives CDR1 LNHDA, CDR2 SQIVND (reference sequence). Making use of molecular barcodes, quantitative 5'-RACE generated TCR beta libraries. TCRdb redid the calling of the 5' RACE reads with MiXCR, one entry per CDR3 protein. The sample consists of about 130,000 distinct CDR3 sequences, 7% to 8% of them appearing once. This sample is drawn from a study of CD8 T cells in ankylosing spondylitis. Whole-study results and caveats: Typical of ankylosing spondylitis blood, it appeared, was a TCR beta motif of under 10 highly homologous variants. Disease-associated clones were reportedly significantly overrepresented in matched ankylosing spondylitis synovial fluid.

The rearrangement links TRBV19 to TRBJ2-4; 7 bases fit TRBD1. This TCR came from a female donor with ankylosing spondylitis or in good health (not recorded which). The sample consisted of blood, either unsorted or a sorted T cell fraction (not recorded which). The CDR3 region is CASSTPFLDREKNIQYF. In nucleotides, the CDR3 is TGTGCCAGTAGTACGCCTTTCCTTGACAGGGAGAAAAACATTCAGTACTTC.